This TCR beta chain was found in a study of OX40 agonist ivuxolimab in advanced cancers. The CDR3 length is 17 residues. V was pared by 4 bases and J by 5 bases, with 12 bases of the junction left unmatched. Per the germline V gene, CDR1 is LGHNA and CDR2 is YSLEER. Clones were read by immunoSEQ multiplex PCR, and TCRdb kept only the in-frame ones, dropping some. The repertoire holds 150,000 to 190,000 clones, with roughly 94% as singletons. The source of this sequence is an adult with an advanced solid tumor such as melanoma, head and neck, liver or kidney cancer. This sample comprised CD4+ or CD8+ T cells sorted from blood, obtained in a trial of the OX40 agonist ivuxolimab. The chain employs TRBV4-3 and TRBJ2-5; TRBD2 agrees at 11 bases. CDR3 nucleotides: TGCGCCAGCAGCCCATATCTAGCGGGGGGCTCCCTTGAGACCCAGTACTTC. Translated: CASSPYLAGGSLETQYF.